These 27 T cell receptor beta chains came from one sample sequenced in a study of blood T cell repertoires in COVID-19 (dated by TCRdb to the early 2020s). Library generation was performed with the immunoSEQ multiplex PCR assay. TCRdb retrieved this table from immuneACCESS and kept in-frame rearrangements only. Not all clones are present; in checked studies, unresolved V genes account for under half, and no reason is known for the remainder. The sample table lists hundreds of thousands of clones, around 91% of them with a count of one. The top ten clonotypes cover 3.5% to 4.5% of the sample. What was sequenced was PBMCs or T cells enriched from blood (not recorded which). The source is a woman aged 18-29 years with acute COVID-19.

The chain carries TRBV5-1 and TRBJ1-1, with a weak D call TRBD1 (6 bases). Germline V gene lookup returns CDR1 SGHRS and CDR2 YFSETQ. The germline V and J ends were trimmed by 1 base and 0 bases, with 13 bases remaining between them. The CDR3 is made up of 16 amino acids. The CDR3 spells CASSLIGGRMNTEAFF. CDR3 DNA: TGCGCCAGCAGCTTGATCGGGGGGCGGATGAACACTGAAGCTTTCTTT.

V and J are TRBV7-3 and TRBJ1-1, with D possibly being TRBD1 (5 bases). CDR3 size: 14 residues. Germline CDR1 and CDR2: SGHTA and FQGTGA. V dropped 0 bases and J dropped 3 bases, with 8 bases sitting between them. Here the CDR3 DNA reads TGTGCCAGCAGCTTAACGGGGCCGTACACTGAAGCTTTCTTT. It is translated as CASSLTGPYTEAFF.

This CDR3 is CASSPSSGSFYEQYF. In DNA, the CDR3 is TGTGCCAGCAGCCCATCTAGCGGGAGCTTCTACGAGCAGTACTTC. The chain links TRBV28 to TRBJ2-7, with 10 bases lining up with TRBD2. Germline CDR1 is MDHEN and CDR2 is SYDVKM. The CDR3 runs 15 residues. V trimming: 6 bases; J trimming: 3 bases; junction bases outside the gene matches: 8.

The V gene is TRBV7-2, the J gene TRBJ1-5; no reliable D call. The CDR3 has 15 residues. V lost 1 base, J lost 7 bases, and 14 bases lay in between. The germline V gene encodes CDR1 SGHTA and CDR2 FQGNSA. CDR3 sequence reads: CASSLGGYWRQPQHF. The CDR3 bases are TGTGCCAGCAGCTTAGGAGGGTATTGGCGGCAGCCCCAGCATTTT.

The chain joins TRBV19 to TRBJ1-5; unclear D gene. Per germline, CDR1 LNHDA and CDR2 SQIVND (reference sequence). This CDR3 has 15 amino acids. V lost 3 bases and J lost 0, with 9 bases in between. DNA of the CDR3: TGTGCCAGTAGTATTCAAACATATAGCAATCAGCCCCAGCATTTT. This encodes CASSIQTYSNQPQHF.

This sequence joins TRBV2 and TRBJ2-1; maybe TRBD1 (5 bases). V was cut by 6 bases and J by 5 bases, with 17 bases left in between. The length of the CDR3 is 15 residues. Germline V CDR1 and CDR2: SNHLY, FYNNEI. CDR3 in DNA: TGTGCCAGCAGCGAAACGACAGTCGCTAACAATGAGCAGTTCTTC. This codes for CASSETTVANNEQFF.

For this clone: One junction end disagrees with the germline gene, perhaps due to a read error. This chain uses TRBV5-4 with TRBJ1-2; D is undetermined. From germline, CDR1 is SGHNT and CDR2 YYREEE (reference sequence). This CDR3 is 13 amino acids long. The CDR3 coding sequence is TGTGCCAGCAGCCCAGAGCCCGCCGGGAAGCGCGCCTTC. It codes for CASSPEPAGKRAF.

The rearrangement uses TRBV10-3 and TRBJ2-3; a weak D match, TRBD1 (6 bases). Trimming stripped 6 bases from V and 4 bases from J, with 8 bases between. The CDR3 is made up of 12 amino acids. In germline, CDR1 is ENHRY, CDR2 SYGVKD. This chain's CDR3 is CAISPGADTQYF. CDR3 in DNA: TGTGCCATCAGCCCAGGGGCAGATACGCAGTATTTT.

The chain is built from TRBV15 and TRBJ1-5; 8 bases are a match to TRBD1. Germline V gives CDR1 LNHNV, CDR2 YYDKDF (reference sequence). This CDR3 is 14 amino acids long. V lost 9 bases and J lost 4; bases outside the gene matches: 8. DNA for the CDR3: TGTGCCACAGCCCCGGACAGGGTAAATCAGCCCCAGCATTTT. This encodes CATAPDRVNQPQHF.

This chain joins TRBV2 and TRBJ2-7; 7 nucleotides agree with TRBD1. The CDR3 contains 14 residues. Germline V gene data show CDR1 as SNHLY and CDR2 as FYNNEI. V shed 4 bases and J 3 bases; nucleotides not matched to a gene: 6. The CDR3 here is CASSAGTDYYEQYF. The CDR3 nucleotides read TGTGCCAGCAGTGCCGGGACAGACTACTACGAGCAGTACTTC. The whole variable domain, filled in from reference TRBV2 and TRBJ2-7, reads EPEVTQTPSHQVTQMGQEVILRCVPISNHLYFYWYRQILGQKVEFLVSFYNNEISEKSEIFDDQFSVERPDGSNFTLKIRSTKLEDSAMYFCASSAGTDYYEQYFGPGTRLTVT.

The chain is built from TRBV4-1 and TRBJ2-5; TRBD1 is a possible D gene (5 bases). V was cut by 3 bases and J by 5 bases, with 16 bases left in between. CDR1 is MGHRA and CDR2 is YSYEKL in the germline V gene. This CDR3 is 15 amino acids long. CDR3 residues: CASSHSQGVLETQYF. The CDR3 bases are TGCGCCAGCAGCCATTCGCAGGGTGTACTGGAGACCCAGTACTTC.

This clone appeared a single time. The CDR3 loop is CASTEGEDSYEQYF. CDR3 DNA sequence: TGTGCCAGTACCGAGGGAGAGGACTCCTACGAGCAGTACTTC. The chain links TRBV19 to TRBJ2-7, with D perhaps matching TRBD2 (5 bases). From germline, CDR1 is LNHDA and CDR2 SQIVND (reference sequence). This CDR3 contains 14 residues. The V end lost 7 bases, the J end lost 0 bases, and 13 bases lay between the germline ends.

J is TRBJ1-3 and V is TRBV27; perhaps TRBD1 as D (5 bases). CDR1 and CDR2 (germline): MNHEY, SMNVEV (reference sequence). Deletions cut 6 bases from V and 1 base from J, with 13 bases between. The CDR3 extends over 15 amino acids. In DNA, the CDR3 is TGTGCCAGCAGACCCGACAGTGTGTCTGGAAACACCATATATTTT. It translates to CASRPDSVSGNTIYF.

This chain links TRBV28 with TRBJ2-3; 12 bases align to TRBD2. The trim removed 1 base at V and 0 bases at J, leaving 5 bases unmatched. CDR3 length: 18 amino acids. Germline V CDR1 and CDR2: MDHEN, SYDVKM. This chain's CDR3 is CASSLSLAGGTSTDTQYF. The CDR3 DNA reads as TGTGCCAGCAGTTTATCTCTAGCGGGAGGGACTAGCACAGATACGCAGTATTTT.

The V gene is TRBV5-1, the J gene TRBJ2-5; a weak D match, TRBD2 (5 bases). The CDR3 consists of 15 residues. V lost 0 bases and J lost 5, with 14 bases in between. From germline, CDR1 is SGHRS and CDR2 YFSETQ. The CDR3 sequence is CASSLVRLAGETQYF. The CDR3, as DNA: TGCGCCAGCAGCTTGGTTCGGCTAGCCGGGGAGACCCAGTACTTC. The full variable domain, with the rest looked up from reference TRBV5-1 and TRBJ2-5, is KAGVTQTPRYLIKTRGQQVTLSCSPISGHRSVSWYQQTPGQGLQFLFEYFSETQRNKGNFPGRFSGRQFSNSRSEMNVSTLELGDSALYLCASSLVRLAGETQYFGPGTRLLVL.

CDR3 coding DNA: TGTGCCAGTAACTCCCGCCGGGACAGGGGAGAGACCCAGTACTTC. Amino acid sequence: CASNSRRDRGETQYF. This chain joins TRBV19 and TRBJ2-5, with 10 nucleotides matching TRBD1. Germline V lookup: CDR1 LNHDA, CDR2 SQIVND (reference sequence). V lost 7 bases, J lost 4 bases, and 9 bases stayed unmatched. CDR3 size: 15 residues. The whole variable domain, filled in from reference TRBV19 and TRBJ2-5, reads DGGITQSPKYLFRKEGQNVTLSCEQNLNHDAMYWYRQDPGQGLRLIYYSQIVNDFQKGDIAEGYSVSREKKESFPLTVTSAQKNPTAFYLCASNSRRDRGETQYFGPGTRLLVL.

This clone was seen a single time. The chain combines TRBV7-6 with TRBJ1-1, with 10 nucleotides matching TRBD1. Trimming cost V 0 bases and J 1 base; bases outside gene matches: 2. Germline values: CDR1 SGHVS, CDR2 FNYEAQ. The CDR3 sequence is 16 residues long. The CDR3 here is CASSLAGTGENTEAFF. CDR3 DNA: TGTGCCAGCAGCTTAGCCGGGACAGGGGAGAACACTGAAGCTTTCTTT.

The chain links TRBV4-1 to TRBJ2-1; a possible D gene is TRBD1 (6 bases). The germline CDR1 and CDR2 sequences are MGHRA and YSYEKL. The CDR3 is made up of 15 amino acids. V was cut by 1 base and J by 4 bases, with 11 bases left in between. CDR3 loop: CASSQGDKPYNEQFF. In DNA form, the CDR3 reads TGCGCCAGCAGCCAAGGGGACAAGCCTTACAATGAGCAGTTCTTC.

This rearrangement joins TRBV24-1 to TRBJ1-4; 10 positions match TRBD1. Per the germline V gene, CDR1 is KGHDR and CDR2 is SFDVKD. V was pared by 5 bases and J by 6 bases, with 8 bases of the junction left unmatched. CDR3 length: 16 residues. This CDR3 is CATSVTAGTGDEKLFF. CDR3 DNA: TGTGCCACCAGTGTTACAGCCGGGACAGGGGATGAAAAACTGTTTTTT.

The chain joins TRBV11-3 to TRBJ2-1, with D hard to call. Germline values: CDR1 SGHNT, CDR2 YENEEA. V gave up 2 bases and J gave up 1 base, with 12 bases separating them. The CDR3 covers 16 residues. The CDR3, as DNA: TGTGCCAGCAGCTTACCCCTGGGCAAGTCCTACAATGAGCAGTTCTTC. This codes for CASSLPLGKSYNEQFF. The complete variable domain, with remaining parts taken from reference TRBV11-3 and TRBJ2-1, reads EAGVVQSPRYKIIEKKQPVAFWCNPISGHNTLYWYLQNLGQGPELLIRYENEEAVDDSQLPKDRFSAERLKGVDSTLKIQPAELGDSAVYLCASSLPLGKSYNEQFFGPGTRLTVL.

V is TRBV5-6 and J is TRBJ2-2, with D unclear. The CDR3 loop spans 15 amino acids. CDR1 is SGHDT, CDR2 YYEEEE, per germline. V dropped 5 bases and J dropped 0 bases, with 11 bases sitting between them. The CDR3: CASRLGLPNTGELFF. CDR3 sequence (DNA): TGTGCCAGCAGGCTGGGCCTACCGAACACCGGGGAGCTGTTTTTT.

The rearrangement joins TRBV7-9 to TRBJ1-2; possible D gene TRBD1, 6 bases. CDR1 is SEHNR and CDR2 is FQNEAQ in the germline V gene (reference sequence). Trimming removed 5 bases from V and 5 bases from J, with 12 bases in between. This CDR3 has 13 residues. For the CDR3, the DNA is TGTGCCAGCAGCGATGGACAGAGATATGGCTACACCTTC. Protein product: CASSDGQRYGYTF. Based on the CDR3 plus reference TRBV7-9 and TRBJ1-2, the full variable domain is DTGVSQNPRHKITKRGQNVTFRCDPISEHNRLYWYRQTLGQGPEFLTYFQNEAQLEKSRLLSDRFSAERPKGSFSTLEIQRTEQGDSAMYLCASSDGQRYGYTFGSGTRLTVV.

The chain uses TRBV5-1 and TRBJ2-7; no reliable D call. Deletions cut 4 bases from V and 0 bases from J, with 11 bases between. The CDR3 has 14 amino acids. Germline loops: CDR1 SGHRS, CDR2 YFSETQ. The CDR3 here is CASSRSDSSYEQYF. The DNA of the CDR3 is TGCGCCAGCAGCCGTTCAGATTCCTCCTACGAGCAGTACTTC.

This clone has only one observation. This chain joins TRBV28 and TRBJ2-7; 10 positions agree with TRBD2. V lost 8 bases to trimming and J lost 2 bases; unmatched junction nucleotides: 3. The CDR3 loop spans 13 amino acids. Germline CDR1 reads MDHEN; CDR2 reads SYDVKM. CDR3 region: CASRTSGPYEQYF. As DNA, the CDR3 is TGTGCCAGCCGGACTAGCGGCCCCTACGAGCAGTACTTC.

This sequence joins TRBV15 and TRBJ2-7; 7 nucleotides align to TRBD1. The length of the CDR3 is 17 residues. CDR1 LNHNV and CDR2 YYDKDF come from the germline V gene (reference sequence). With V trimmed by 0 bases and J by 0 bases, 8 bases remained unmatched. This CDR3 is CATSRDLDRLSSYEQYF. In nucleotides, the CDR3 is TGTGCCACCAGCAGAGATCTGGACAGGTTGAGCTCCTACGAGCAGTACTTC.

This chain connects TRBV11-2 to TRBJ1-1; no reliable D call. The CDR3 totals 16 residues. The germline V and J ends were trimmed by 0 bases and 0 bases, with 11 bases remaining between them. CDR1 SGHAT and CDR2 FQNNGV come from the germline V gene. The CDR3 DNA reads TGTGCCAGCAGCTTAGATTGGGGAGGAGTGAACACTGAAGCTTTCTTT. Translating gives CASSLDWGGVNTEAFF.

The CDR3 sequence: CASSIGGNEQYF. The CDR3 DNA reads TGTGCCAGTAGTATTGGAGGGAACGAGCAGTACTTC. The rearrangement joins TRBV19 to TRBJ2-7; tentatively, D is TRBD2 (6 bases). The CDR3 covers 12 residues. Trimming removed 3 bases from V and 5 bases from J, with 8 bases in between. The germline V gene has CDR1 LNHDA and CDR2 SQIVND (reference sequence).